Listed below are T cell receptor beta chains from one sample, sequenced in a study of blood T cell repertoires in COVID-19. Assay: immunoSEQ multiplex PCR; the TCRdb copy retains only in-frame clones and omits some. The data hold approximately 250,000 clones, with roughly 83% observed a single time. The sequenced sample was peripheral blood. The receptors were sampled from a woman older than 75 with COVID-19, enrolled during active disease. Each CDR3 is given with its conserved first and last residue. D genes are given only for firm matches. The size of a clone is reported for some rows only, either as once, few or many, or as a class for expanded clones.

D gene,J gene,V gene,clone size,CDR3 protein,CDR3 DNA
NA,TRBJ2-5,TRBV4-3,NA,CASSQSFEGQETQYF,TGCGCCAGCAGCCAAAGCTTTGAGGGACAAGAGACCCAGTACTTC
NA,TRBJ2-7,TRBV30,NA,CAWRSPVAYYEQYF,TGTGCCTGGAGATCTCCCGTTGCCTACTACGAGCAGTACTTC
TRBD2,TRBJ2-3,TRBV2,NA,CASRSGGADTQYF,TGTGCCAGCAGGAGCGGGGGGGCAGATACGCAGTATTTT
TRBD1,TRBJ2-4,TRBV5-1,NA,CASSPGQGEAKNIQYF,TGCGCCAGCAGCCCGGGACAGGGGGAAGCCAAAAACATTCAGTACTTC
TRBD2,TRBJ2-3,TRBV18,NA,CASSPPSSGDRTDTQYF,TGTGCCAGCTCACCACCGTCTAGCGGGGACCGCACAGATACGCAGTATTTT
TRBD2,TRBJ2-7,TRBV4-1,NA,CASSLTSGGGVHEQYF,TGCGCCAGCAGCTTGACTAGCGGGGGGGGCGTCCACGAGCAGTACTTC
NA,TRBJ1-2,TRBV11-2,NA,CASSEGVGYTF,TGTGCCAGCAGCGAGGGGGTGGGCTACACCTTC
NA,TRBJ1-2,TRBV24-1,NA,CATSESTVSYGYTF,TGTGCCACCAGTGAATCGACAGTCAGCTATGGCTACACCTTC
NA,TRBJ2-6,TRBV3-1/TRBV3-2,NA,CASSQDKLSGANVLTF,TGTGCCAGCAGCCAAGATAAGCTCTCTGGGGCCAACGTCCTGACTTTC
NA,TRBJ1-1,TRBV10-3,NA,CAIRGGYATEAFF,TGTGCCATCAGGGGAGGTTATGCCACTGAAGCTTTCTTT
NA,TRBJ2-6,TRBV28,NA,CASSRSGANVLTF,TGTGCCAGCAGCCGCTCTGGGGCCAACGTCCTGACTTTC
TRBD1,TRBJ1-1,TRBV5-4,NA,CASSLWDRENTEAFF,TGTGCCAGCAGCTTGTGGGACAGAGAGAACACTGAAGCTTTCTTT
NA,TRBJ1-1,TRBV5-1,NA,CASSFGGEGNEAFF,TGCGCCAGCAGCTTCGGCGGGGAAGGCAATGAAGCTTTCTTT
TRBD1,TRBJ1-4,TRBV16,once,CASSQISGQGNEKLFF,TGTGCCAGCAGCCAAATTTCGGGACAGGGGAATGAAAAACTGTTTTTT
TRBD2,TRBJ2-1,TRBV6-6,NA,CASSLGSGGRPFNEQFF,TGTGCCAGCAGTCTCGGTAGCGGGGGCCGACCCTTCAATGAGCAGTTCTTC
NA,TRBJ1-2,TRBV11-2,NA,CASSLEGKGYTF,TGTGCCAGCAGCTTGGAGGGGAAAGGCTACACCTTC
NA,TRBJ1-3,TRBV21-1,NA,CASSNGDRVLSGNTIYF,TGTGCCAGCAGCAACGGGGACAGGGTCCTCTCTGGAAACACCATATATTTT
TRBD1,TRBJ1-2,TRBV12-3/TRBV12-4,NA,CASSEQGRGYTF,TGTGCCAGCAGCGAACAGGGGAGAGGCTACACCTTC
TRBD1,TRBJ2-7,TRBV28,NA,CASSLSNGGDRNTYEQYF,TGTGCCAGCAGTCTTTCAAATGGCGGGGACAGGAACACCTACGAGCAGTACTTC
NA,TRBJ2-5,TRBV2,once,CASSYPGSETQYF,TGTGCCAGCAGTTACCCCGGGAGCGAGACCCAGTACTTC
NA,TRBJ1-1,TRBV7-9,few,CASSPPLGENTEAFF,TGTGCCAGCAGCCCTCCTCTCGGAGAGAACACTGAAGCTTTCTTT
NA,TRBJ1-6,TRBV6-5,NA,CASTRVQGMNSPLHF,TGTGCCAGCACCCGAGTTCAGGGGATGAATTCACCCCTCCACTTT
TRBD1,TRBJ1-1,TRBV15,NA,CATSRVDRGTEAFF,TGTGCCACCAGCAGAGTCGACAGGGGGACTGAAGCTTTCTTT
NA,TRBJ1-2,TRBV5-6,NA,CASSLRPGTYGYTF,TGTGCCAGCAGCCTCCGCCCCGGTACCTATGGCTACACCTTC
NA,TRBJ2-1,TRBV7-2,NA,CASSLLAWGDEQFF,TGTGCCAGCAGTCTTCTAGCGTGGGGTGATGAGCAGTTCTTC
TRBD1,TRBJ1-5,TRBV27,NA,CASSKQGASNQPQHF,TGTGCCAGCAGTAAACAGGGGGCGAGCAATCAGCCCCAGCATTTT
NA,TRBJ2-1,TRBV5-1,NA,CASSLAAPGSPYNEQFF,TGCGCCAGCAGCTTGGCGGCCCCCGGGTCCCCCTACAATGAGCAGTTCTTC
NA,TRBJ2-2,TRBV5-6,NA,CASSSGLLNTGELFF,TGTGCCAGCAGCTCGGGACTTCTAAACACCGGGGAGCTGTTTTTT
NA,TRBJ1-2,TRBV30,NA,CASFLGYGYTF,TGTGCCTCGTTCCTCGGCTATGGCTACACCTTC
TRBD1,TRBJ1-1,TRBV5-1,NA,CASSSTRDRGLNTEAFF,TGCGCCAGCAGCTCGACCCGGGACAGGGGGCTTAACACTGAAGCTTTCTTT
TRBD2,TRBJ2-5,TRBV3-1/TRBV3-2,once,CASSQQRLAGRETQYF,TGTGCCAGCAGCCAACAGAGGCTAGCGGGGCGAGAGACCCAGTACTTC
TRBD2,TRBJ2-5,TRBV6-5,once,CASSITSGETQYF,TGTGCCAGCAGTATCACTAGCGGAGAGACCCAGTACTTC